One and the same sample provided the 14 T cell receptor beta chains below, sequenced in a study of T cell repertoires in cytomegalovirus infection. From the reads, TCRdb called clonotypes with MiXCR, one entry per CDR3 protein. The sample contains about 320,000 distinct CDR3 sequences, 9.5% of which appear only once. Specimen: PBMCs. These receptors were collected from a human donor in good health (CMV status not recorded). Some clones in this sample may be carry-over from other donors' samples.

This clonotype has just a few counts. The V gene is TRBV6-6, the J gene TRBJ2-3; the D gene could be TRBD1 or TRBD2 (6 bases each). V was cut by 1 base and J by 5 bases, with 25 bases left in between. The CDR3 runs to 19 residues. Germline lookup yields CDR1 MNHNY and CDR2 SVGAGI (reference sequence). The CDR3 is CASSYFYPTPGAQKDTQYF. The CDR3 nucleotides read TGTGCCAGCAGTTACTTCTACCCGACACCGGGGGCGCAGAAAGATACGCAGTATTTT.

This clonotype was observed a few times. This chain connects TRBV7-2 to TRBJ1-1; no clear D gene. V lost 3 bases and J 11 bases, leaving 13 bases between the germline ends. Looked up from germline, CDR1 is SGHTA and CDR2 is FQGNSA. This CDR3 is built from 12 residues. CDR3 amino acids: CASSFRGRKAFF. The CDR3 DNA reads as TGTGCCAGCAGCTTCCGCGGGCGCAAGGCTTTCTTT.

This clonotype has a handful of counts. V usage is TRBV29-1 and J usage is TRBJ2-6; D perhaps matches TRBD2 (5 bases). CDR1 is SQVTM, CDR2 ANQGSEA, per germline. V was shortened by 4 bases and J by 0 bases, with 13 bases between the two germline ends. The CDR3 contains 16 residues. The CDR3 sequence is CSVAGYEGSGANVLTF. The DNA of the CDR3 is TGCAGCGTTGCAGGCTACGAGGGCTCTGGGGCCAACGTCCTGACTTTC. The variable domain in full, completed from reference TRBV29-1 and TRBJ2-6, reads SAVISQKPSRDICQRGTSLTIQCQVDSQVTMMFWYRQQPGQSLTLIATANQGSEATYESGFVIDKFPISRPNLTFSTLTVSNMSPEDSSIYLCSVAGYEGSGANVLTFGAGSRLTVL.

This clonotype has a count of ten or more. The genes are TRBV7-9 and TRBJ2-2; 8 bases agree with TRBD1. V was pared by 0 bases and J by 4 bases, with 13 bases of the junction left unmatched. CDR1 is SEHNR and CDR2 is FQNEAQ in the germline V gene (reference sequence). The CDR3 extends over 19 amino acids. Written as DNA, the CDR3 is TGTGCCAGCAGCTTAGCGTTCGGATTTGGACAGGGAGGCACCGGGGAGCTGTTTTTT. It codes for CASSLAFGFGQGGTGELFF.

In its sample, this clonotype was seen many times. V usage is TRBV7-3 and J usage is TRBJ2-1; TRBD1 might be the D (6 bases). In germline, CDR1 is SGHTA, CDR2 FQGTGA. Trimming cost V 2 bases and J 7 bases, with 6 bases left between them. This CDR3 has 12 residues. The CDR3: CASSLGTNEQFF. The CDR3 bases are TGTGCCAGCAGCTTAGGGACAAATGAGCAGTTCTTC.

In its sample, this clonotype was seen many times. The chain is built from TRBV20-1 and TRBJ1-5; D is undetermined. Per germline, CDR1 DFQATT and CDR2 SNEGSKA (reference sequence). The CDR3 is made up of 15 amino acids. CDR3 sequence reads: CSTQKEAGSNQPQHF. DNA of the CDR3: TGCAGCACCCAAAAGGAGGCGGGTAGCAATCAGCCCCAGCATTTT.

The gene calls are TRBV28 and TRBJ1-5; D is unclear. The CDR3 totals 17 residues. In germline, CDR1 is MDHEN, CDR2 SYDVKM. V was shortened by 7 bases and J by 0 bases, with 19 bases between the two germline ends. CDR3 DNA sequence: TGTGCCAGCATTACATCGACACTTAAGAGTAGCAATCAGCCCCAGCATTTT. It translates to CASITSTLKSSNQPQHF.

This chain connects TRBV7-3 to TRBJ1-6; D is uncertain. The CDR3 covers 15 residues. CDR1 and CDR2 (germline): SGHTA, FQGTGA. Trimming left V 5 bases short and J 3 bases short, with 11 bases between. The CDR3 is CASSLIADYNSPLHF. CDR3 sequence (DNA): TGTGCCAGCAGCCTTATAGCTGACTATAATTCACCCCTCCACTTT. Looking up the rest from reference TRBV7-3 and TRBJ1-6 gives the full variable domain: GAGVSQTPSNKVTEKGKYVELRCDPISGHTALYWYRQSLGQGPEFLIYFQGTGAADDSGLPNDRFFAVRPEGSVSTLKIQRTERGDSAVYLCASSLIADYNSPLHFGNGTRLTVT.

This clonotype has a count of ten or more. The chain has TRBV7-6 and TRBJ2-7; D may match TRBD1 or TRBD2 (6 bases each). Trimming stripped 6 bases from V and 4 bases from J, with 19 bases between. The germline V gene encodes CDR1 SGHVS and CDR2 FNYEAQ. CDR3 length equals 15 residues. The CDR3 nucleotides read TGTGCCAGCAGTCGTATGATCGGGGGCGGGTACGAGCAGTACTTC. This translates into CASSRMIGGGYEQYF.

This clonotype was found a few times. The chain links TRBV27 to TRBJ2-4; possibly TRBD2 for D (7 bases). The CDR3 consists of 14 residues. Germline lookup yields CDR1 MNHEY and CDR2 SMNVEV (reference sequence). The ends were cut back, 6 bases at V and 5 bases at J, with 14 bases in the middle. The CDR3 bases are TGTGCCAGCAGACCACCGGGGGGCGAAAACATTCAGTACTTC. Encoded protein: CASRPPGGENIQYF.

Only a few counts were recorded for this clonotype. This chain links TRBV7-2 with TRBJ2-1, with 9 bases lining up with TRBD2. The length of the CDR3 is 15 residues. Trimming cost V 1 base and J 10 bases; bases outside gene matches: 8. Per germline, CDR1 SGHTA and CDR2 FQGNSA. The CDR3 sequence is CASSLGQLGLAEQFF. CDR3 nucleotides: TGTGCCAGCAGCTTAGGACAGCTCGGACTAGCGGAGCAGTTCTTC.

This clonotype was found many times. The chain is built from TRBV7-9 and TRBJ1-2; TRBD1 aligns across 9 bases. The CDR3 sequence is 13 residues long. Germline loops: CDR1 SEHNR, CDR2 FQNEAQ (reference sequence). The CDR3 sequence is CAYGDRVGYGYTF. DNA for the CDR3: TGTGCTTATGGGGACAGGGTTGGTTATGGCTACACCTTC. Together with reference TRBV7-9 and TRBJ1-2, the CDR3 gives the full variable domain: DTGVSQNPRHKITKRGQNVTFRCDPISEHNRLYWYRQTLGQGPEFLTYFQNEAQLEKSRLLSDRFSAERPKGSFSTLEIQRTEQGDSAMYLCAYGDRVGYGYTFGSGTRLTVV.

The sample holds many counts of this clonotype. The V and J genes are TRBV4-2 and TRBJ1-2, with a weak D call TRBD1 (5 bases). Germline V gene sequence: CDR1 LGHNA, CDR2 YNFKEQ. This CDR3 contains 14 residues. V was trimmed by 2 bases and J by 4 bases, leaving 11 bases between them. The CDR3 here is CASSQPGTSYGYTF. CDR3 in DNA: TGTGCCAGCAGCCAACCCGGGACGTCCTATGGCTACACCTTC.

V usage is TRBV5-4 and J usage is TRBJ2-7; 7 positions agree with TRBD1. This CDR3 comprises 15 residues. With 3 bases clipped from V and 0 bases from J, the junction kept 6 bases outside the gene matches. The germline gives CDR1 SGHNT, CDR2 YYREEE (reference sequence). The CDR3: CASSSGQIHSYEQYF. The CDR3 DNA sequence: TGTGCCAGCAGCTCGGGACAGATCCACTCCTACGAGCAGTACTTC.